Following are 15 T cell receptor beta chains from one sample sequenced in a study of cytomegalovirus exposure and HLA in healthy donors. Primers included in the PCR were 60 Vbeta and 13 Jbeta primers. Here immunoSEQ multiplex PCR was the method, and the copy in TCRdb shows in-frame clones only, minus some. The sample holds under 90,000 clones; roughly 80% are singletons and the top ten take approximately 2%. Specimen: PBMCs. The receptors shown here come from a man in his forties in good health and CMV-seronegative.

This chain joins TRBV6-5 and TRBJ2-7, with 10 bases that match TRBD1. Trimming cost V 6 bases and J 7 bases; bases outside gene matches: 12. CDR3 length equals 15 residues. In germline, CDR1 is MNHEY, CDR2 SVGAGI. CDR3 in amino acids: CASSQRRQGAGEQYF. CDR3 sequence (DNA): TGTGCCAGCAGCCAACGCCGACAGGGGGCGGGGGAGCAGTACTTC.

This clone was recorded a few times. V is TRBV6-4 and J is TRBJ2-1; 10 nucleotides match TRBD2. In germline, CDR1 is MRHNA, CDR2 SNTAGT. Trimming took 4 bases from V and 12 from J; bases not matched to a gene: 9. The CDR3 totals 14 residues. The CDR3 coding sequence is TGTGCCAGCAGTGTGCTAGCGGGAGAAAGGTTGCAGTTCTTC. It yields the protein CASSVLAGERLQFF.

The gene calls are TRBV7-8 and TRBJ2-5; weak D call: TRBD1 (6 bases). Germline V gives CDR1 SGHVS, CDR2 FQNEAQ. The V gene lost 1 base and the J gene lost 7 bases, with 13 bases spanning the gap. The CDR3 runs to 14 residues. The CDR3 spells CASSLDRIGGTQYF. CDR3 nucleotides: TGTGCCAGCAGCTTAGATCGAATAGGGGGGACCCAGTACTTC.

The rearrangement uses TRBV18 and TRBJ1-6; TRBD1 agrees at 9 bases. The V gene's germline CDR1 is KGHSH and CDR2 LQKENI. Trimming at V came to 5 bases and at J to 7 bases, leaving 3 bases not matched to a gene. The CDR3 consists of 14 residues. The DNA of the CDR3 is TGTGCCAGCTCATCGGACAGGGGAAATTCACCCCTCCACTTT. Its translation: CASSSDRGNSPLHF.

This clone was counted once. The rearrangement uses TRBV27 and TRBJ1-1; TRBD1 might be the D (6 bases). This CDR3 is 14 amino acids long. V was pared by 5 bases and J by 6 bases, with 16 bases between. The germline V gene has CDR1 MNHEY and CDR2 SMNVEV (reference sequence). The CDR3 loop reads CASSTLRGSAEAFF. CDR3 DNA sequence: TGTGCCAGCAGTACCCTCAGGGGTTCGGCTGAAGCTTTCTTT.

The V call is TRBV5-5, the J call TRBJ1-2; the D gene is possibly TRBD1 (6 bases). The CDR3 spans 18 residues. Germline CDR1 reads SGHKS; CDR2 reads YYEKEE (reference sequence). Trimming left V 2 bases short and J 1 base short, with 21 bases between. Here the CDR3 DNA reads TGTGCCAGCAGCTTAAGGGGGGGGTCTTTTCGGAATAACTATGGCTACACCTTC. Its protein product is CASSLRGGSFRNNYGYTF.

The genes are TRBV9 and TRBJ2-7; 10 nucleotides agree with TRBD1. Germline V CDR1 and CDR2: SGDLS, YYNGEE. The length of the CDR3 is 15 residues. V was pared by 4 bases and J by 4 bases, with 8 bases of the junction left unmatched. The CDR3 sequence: CASSIGQGVGYEQYF. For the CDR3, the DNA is TGTGCCAGCAGCATTGGACAGGGGGTGGGTTACGAGCAGTACTTC.

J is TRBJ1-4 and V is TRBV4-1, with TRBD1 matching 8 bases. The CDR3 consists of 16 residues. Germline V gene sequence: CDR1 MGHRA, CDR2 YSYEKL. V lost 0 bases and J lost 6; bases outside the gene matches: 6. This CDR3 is CASSQDGGQGYEKLFF. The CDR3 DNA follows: TGCGCCAGCAGCCAAGACGGAGGACAGGGTTATGAAAAACTGTTTTTT.

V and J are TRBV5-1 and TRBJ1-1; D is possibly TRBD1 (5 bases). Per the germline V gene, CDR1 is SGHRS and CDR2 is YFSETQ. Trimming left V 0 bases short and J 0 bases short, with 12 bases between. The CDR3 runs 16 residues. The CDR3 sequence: CASSLGWGSLNTEAFF. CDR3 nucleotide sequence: TGCGCCAGCAGCTTGGGATGGGGCAGCTTGAACACTGAAGCTTTCTTT.

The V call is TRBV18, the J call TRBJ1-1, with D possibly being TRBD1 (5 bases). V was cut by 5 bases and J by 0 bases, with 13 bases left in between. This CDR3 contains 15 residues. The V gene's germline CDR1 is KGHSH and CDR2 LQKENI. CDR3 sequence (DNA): TGTGCCAGCTCAAGCGACAGTTACATGAACACTGAAGCTTTCTTT. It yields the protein CASSSDSYMNTEAFF.

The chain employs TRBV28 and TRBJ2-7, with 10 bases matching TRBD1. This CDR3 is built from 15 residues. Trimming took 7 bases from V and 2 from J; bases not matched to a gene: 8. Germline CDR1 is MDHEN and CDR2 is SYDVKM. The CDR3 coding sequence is TGTGCCAGCACCAGGGACAGGGGCGGGACCTACGAGCAGTACTTC. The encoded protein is CASTRDRGGTYEQYF.

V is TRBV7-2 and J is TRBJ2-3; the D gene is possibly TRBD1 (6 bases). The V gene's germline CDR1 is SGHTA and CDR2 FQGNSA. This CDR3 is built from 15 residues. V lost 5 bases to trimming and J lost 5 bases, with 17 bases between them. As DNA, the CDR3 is TGTGCCAGCAGCCCAAGGGGGTTATCCCAAGATACGCAGTATTTT. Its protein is CASSPRGLSQDTQYF.

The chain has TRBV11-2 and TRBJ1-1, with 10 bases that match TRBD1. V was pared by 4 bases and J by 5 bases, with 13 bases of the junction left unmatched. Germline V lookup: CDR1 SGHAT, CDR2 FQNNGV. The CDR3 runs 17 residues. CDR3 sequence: CASSSYLRQGAGTEAFF. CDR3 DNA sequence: TGTGCCAGCAGCTCGTATCTAAGACAGGGGGCGGGAACTGAAGCTTTCTTT.

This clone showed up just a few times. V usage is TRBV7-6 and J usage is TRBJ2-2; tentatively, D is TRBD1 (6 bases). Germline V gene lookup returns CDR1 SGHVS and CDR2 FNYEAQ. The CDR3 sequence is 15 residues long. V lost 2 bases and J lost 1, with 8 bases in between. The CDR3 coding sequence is TGTGCCAGCAGCTTACAGGGGATGAACACCGGGGAGCTGTTTTTT. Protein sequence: CASSLQGMNTGELFF.

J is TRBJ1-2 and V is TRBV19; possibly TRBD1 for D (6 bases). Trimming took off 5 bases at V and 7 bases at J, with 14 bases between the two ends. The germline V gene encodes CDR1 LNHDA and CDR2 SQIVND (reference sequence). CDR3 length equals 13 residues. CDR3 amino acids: CASSHDRWAGYTF. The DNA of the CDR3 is TGTGCCAGTAGTCACGACAGGTGGGCTGGCTACACCTTC.